Following are 26 T cell receptor beta chains from one sample sequenced in a study of blood T cells in healthy people across ages. Together with a sample-barcoded 5' primer, a J-beta primer mix was included in a second PCR lasting 7 to 11 cycles. TCRdb used MiXCR to reprocess the 5' RACE reads, holding one entry per CDR3 protein. This table holds approximately 1,000,000 distinct CDR3 sequences, 45% found once. The material sequenced was blood. Receptors originate from a woman aged 55 to 70 in good health.

This clonotype was seen a few times. The CDR3 sequence is CATSDAVTDTQYF. CDR3 bases: TGTGCCACCAGTGATGCAGTTACGGATACGCAGTATTTT. The chain uses TRBV24-1 and TRBJ2-3; D call uncertain. Deletions cut 3 bases from V and 6 bases from J, with 9 bases between. CDR1 is KGHDR, CDR2 SFDVKD, per germline. The CDR3 length is 13 residues.

The CDR3 DNA follows: TGTGCCAGCAGCTTAGTAGACAGGGTCTACGAGCAGTACTTC. It yields the protein CASSLVDRVYEQYF. The chain is built from TRBV7-9 and TRBJ2-7, with 7 bases identical to TRBD1. V was pared by 1 base and J by 3 bases, with 3 bases of the junction left unmatched. Germline values: CDR1 SEHNR, CDR2 FQNEAQ (reference sequence). The CDR3 contains 14 residues.

This chain uses TRBV20-1 with TRBJ2-2; 12 bases map to TRBD2. V lost 6 bases and J lost 3; bases outside the gene matches: 14. The CDR3 length is 18 residues. Germline V lookup: CDR1 DFQATT, CDR2 SNEGSKA (reference sequence). The DNA of the CDR3 is TGCAGTGCCAAGGGACTAGCGGGCCCGTCTGCGGACACCGGGGAGCTGTTTTTT. Translation gives CSAKGLAGPSADTGELFF.

The rearrangement joins TRBV27 to TRBJ2-7; D may be TRBD1 (5 bases). V lost 8 bases to trimming and J lost 1 base, with 12 bases between them. CDR3 size: 13 residues. The germline V gene encodes CDR1 MNHEY and CDR2 SMNVEV (reference sequence). In DNA, the CDR3 is TGTGCCAGCGGGGCGACCGTATCCTACGAGCAGTACTTC. Its protein product is CASGATVSYEQYF.

The chain employs TRBV12-3 or TRBV12-4 and TRBJ2-7, with 8 bases that match TRBD2. The junction had 20 bases not matched to a gene; V was cut back by 6 bases and J by 7 bases. The CDR3 extends over 17 amino acids. This CDR3 is CASRSTEGLAGSNEQYF. CDR3 in DNA: TGTGCCAGCAGGTCTACGGAGGGGTTAGCGGGGTCTAATGAGCAGTACTTC.

This clonotype has only a few counts. V and J are TRBV6-1 and TRBJ1-2; D uncertain. V lost 0 bases to trimming and J lost 4 bases, with 12 bases between them. The CDR3 length is 15 residues. Germline V gene data show CDR1 as MNHNS and CDR2 as SASEGT. CDR3 bases: TGTGCCAGCAGTGAAGCGCACGGGGTCGTCTATGGCTACACCTTC. Translation gives CASSEAHGVVYGYTF.

This clonotype was seen ten or more times. The chain combines TRBV12-3 or TRBV12-4 with TRBJ2-3; D gene unclear. The ends were cut back, 2 bases at V and 8 bases at J, with 5 bases in the middle. The CDR3 is made up of 11 amino acids. The CDR3 coding sequence is TGTGCCAGCAGTTTAAGTAGTACGCAGTATTTT. It yields the protein CASSLSSTQYF.

CDR3 sequence (DNA): TGTGCCAGCAGCGTAGCCAGCGGGAGGGCCGGGGGTGAGCAGTTCTTC. It yields the protein CASSVASGRAGGEQFF. J is TRBJ2-1 and V is TRBV9; 10 bases line up with TRBD2. V was pared by 0 bases and J by 9 bases, with 9 bases of the junction left unmatched. The CDR3 runs 16 residues. Germline V gene sequence: CDR1 SGDLS, CDR2 YYNGEE.

The J gene is TRBJ2-3, the V gene TRBV3-1; perhaps D is TRBD1 or TRBD2 (5 bases each). The CDR3 is 14 amino acids. CDR1 LGHDT and CDR2 YNNKEL come from the germline V gene (reference sequence). V gave up 3 bases and J gave up 6 bases, with 13 bases separating them. The CDR3 protein is CASSQGVARDTQYF. CDR3 DNA sequence: TGTGCCAGCAGCCAGGGGGTCGCCCGCGATACGCAGTATTTT.

This CDR3 is CASRTSESTDTQYF. CDR3 nucleotides: TGTGCCAGCAGGACCAGTGAAAGCACAGATACGCAGTATTTT. The rearrangement joins TRBV2 to TRBJ2-3; the D is unclear. Germline V gives CDR1 SNHLY, CDR2 FYNNEI. The V end was cut by 6 bases, the J end by 0 bases, with 10 bases between. The CDR3 extends over 14 amino acids.

The rearrangement links TRBV7-2 to TRBJ2-7; TRBD2 might be the D (6 bases). Trimming removed 5 bases from V and 3 bases from J, with 17 bases in between. Germline V lookup: CDR1 SGHTA, CDR2 FQGNSA. The CDR3 is 15 residues long. The CDR3 coding sequence is TGTGCCAGCAGCGCATCCGGGACTGGAAACTACGAGCAGTACTTC. Its protein is CASSASGTGNYEQYF.

The chain uses TRBV7-9 and TRBJ2-1, with D perhaps TRBD2 (6 bases). This CDR3 is built from 14 residues. Germline V lookup: CDR1 SEHNR, CDR2 FQNEAQ (reference sequence). Trimming pared 6 bases from V and 5 bases from J, leaving 14 bases between. The CDR3 region is CASRTGTRNNEQFF. CDR3 sequence (DNA): TGTGCCAGCAGAACCGGGACTCGAAACAATGAGCAGTTCTTC.

As regards this clonotype: Just one base apart from a much larger clone, this may be a read error. The J gene is TRBJ2-7, the V gene TRBV27; D is possibly TRBD1 or TRBD2 (5 bases each). The V end was cut by 8 bases, the J end by 5 bases, with 19 bases between. The CDR3 covers 14 residues. CDR1 and CDR2 from the germline V gene are MNHEY and SMNVEV (reference sequence). CDR3 residues: CASGPRPGSNEQYF. The CDR3 DNA reads TGTGCCAGCGGCCCTCGGCCAGGGAGCAACGAGCAGTACTTC.

In this sample, this clonotype turned up a few times. The chain couples TRBV20-1 to TRBJ2-5; possible D gene TRBD2, 6 bases. The germline gives CDR1 DFQATT, CDR2 SNEGSKA (reference sequence). CDR3 length: 13 amino acids. With 2 bases removed from V and 5 bases from J, the gap between germline ends came to 12 bases. This CDR3 is CSARLTSGETQYF. CDR3 coding DNA: TGCAGTGCTAGACTGACTAGTGGGGAGACCCAGTACTTC.

The chain carries TRBV7-9 and TRBJ2-7, with a tentative D call TRBD2 (6 bases). The CDR3 loop spans 15 amino acids. CDR1 and CDR2 from the germline V gene are SEHNR and FQNEAQ (reference sequence). V shed 2 bases and J shed 0 bases, with 11 bases lying between them. CDR3 nucleotide sequence: TGTGCCAGCAGCTTATCGGGAGACCTCTCCTACGAGCAGTACTTC. Translation: CASSLSGDLSYEQYF.

The chain carries TRBV7-2 and TRBJ2-3; D gene unclear. CDR1 and CDR2 (germline): SGHTA, FQGNSA. V lost 2 bases and J lost 2, with 11 bases in between. This CDR3 region has 15 residues. CDR3 residues: CASSLLLADTDTQYF. The CDR3 DNA reads TGTGCCAGCAGCTTACTGCTGGCGGACACAGATACGCAGTATTTT. Full variable domain (missing parts from reference TRBV7-2 and TRBJ2-3): GAGVSQSPSNKVTEKGKDVELRCDPISGHTALYWYRQSLGQGLEFLIYFQGNSAPDKSGLPSDRFSAERTGGSVSTLTIQRTQQEDSAVYLCASSLLLADTDTQYFGPGTRLTVL.

The chain carries TRBV27 and TRBJ2-1, with 10 bases fitting TRBD2. V lost 3 bases, J lost 8 bases, and 7 bases stayed unmatched. The CDR3 covers 15 residues. Germline V lookup: CDR1 MNHEY, CDR2 SMNVEV (reference sequence). CDR3 nucleotides: TGTGCCAGCAGTTTGGGTAGCGGGAGGTACGATGAGCAGTTCTTC. It is translated as CASSLGSGRYDEQFF.

The CDR3 region has the DNA TGTGCCAGCAGCCAAGGGGGCACAACCTACAATGAGCAGTTCTTC. Protein product: CASSQGGTTYNEQFF. This chain connects TRBV3-1 to TRBJ2-1; perhaps TRBD1 as D (5 bases). From germline, CDR1 is LGHDT and CDR2 YNNKEL (reference sequence). V lost 1 base and J 2 bases, leaving 9 bases between the germline ends. CDR3 length: 15 residues.

V gene TRBV12-3 or TRBV12-4 combines with J gene TRBJ2-3; tentative D call: TRBD2 (5 bases). Trimming shortened V by 5 bases and J by 0 bases, and 15 bases separated the two germline ends. This CDR3 contains 16 residues. This CDR3 reads CASSPPPGSSTDTQYF. The CDR3 DNA reads as TGTGCCAGCAGTCCCCCCCCGGGATCCAGCACAGATACGCAGTATTTT.

The genes are TRBV3-1 and TRBJ2-2; TRBD2 aligns across 8 bases. The CDR3 covers 17 residues. Trimming cost V 0 bases and J 4 bases; bases outside gene matches: 7. Germline-derived CDR1 and CDR2 are LGHDT and YNNKEL (reference sequence). For the CDR3, the DNA is TGTGCCAGCAGCCAAGATCTAGTAGCGGGATCCACCGGGGAGCTGTTTTTT. The encoded protein is CASSQDLVAGSTGELFF.

About this clonotype: Just one base apart from a much larger clone, this may be a read error. The V gene is TRBV29-1, the J gene TRBJ2-7; D gene ambiguous. V was trimmed by 4 bases and J by 1 base, leaving 14 bases between them. The length of the CDR3 is 14 residues. Germline lookup yields CDR1 SQVTM and CDR2 ANQGSEA. The CDR3 sequence is CSVGGVFGSYEQYF. As DNA, the CDR3 is TGCAGCGTTGGTGGGGTATTTGGGTCCTACGAGCAGTACTTC.

This clonotype was found a few times. The chain links TRBV4-2 to TRBJ2-7, with TRBD2 matching over 10 bases. Germline V lookup: CDR1 LGHNA, CDR2 YNFKEQ. Trimming removed 0 bases from V and 0 bases from J; junction bases left unmatched: 5. The CDR3 totals 17 residues. The CDR3 region has the DNA TGTGCCAGCAGCCAAGATCTGACTAGCGGGTCCTCCTACGAGCAGTACTTC. Translation: CASSQDLTSGSSYEQYF.

In this sample, this clonotype turned up a few times. The gene calls are TRBV29-1 and TRBJ2-7; 8 positions agree with TRBD1. Looked up from germline, CDR1 is SQVTM and CDR2 is ANQGSEA. The CDR3 spans 15 residues. The J segment lost 7 bases and the V segment lost 7 bases, leaving 18 bases of the junction unmatched. CDR3 loop: CSGVLTGQGMSEQYF. Written as DNA, the CDR3 is TGCAGCGGTGTCCTGACTGGACAGGGAATGAGTGAGCAGTACTTC.

The chain is built from TRBV3-1 and TRBJ1-6; TRBD1 matches at 9 bases. The V and J ends lost 5 bases and 13 bases, in that order; junction bases with no gene match: 15. Germline V gives CDR1 LGHDT, CDR2 YNNKEL (reference sequence). This CDR3 spans 16 amino acids. This CDR3 reads CASSSRQGVTSPPLHF. CDR3 nucleotides: TGTGCCAGCAGCTCGCGACAGGGGGTAACCTCTCCCCCCCTCCACTTT.

V gene TRBV5-1 combines with J gene TRBJ2-3; 12 nucleotides agree with TRBD2. Looked up from germline, CDR1 is SGHRS and CDR2 is YFSETQ. The trim removed 4 bases at V and 4 bases at J, leaving 10 bases unmatched. The CDR3 is 17 amino acids. The CDR3 region has the DNA TGCGCCAGCAGCAGCACCGGGACTAGCGGGCCCGCAGATACGCAGTATTTT. It translates to CASSSTGTSGPADTQYF.

The rearrangement joins TRBV20-1 to TRBJ2-3; D is perhaps TRBD2 (7 bases). V was cut by 5 bases and J by 0 bases, with 18 bases left in between. This CDR3 is 16 amino acids long. Per the germline V gene, CDR1 is DFQATT and CDR2 is SNEGSKA (reference sequence). The DNA for the CDR3 is TGCAGTGCTCCCCGCGGGGCGGGGGCTAGCACAGATACGCAGTATTTT. As protein: CSAPRGAGASTDTQYF.